The next 14 T cell receptor beta chains were all read from a single sample in a study of OX40 agonist ivuxolimab in advanced cancers. The table came from immunoSEQ multiplex PCR; TCRdb's copy has only in-frame clones and leaves some out. The sample contains around 49,000 clones, over 65% of which appear only once. The sequencing used CD4+ or CD8+ T cells sorted from blood, collected in a trial of the OX40 agonist ivuxolimab. Receptors were obtained from an adult with an advanced solid tumor such as melanoma, head and neck, liver or kidney cancer.

This clone has a handful of counts. V gene TRBV27 combines with J gene TRBJ2-2; D is unresolved. In germline, CDR1 is MNHEY, CDR2 SMNVEV (reference sequence). Trimming removed 5 bases at V and 1 base at J, with 5 bases between. The CDR3 runs to 13 residues. CDR3 sequence: CASSQMNTGELFF. The CDR3 DNA follows: TGTGCCAGCAGTCAGATGAACACCGGGGAGCTGTTTTTT.

The chain links TRBV9 to TRBJ2-1; 9 nucleotides match TRBD2. This CDR3 region has 16 residues. Trimming removed 2 bases from V and 8 bases from J; junction bases left unmatched: 11. Germline loops: CDR1 SGDLS, CDR2 YYNGEE. CDR3 bases: TGTGCCAGCAGCGTCCTGACTAGCGGCGGGGGCGATGAGCAGTTCTTC. It is translated as CASSVLTSGGGDEQFF.

The chain has TRBV11-3 and TRBJ2-1; tentatively, D is TRBD1 (5 bases). The germline gives CDR1 SGHNT, CDR2 YENEEA. V lost 3 bases and J lost 6, with 9 bases in between. This CDR3 region has 13 residues. The CDR3 region is CASSFWGPNEQFF. The CDR3 bases are TGTGCCAGCAGCTTTTGGGGCCCCAATGAGCAGTTCTTC.

The chain carries TRBV11-1 and TRBJ2-3, with D tentatively TRBD2 (7 bases). Germline V gene sequence: CDR1 SGHAT, CDR2 FQDESV (reference sequence). Trimming stripped 8 bases from V and 0 bases from J, with 9 bases between. CDR3 length: 13 residues. CDR3 sequence: CASAGASTDTQYF. In DNA form, the CDR3 reads TGTGCCAGCGCGGGGGCTAGCACAGATACGCAGTATTTT.

The chain recombines TRBV19 with TRBJ2-7; 10 bases fit TRBD2. V dropped 1 base and J dropped 7; count of bases not matched to a gene: 10. This CDR3 has 16 amino acids. Germline V gene lookup returns CDR1 LNHDA and CDR2 SQIVND (reference sequence). CDR3 sequence: CASSIGVAGGPEEQYF. The CDR3, as DNA: TGTGCCAGTAGTATAGGAGTAGCGGGAGGCCCCGAGGAGCAGTACTTC.

The chain is built from TRBV27 and TRBJ2-7, with D unresolved. Trimming took off 5 bases at V and 2 bases at J, with 10 bases between the two ends. From germline, CDR1 is MNHEY and CDR2 SMNVEV (reference sequence). This CDR3 has 13 amino acids. The CDR3 DNA reads TGTGCCAGCAGTATCAGTATAACCTACGAGCAGTACTTC. Encoded protein: CASSISITYEQYF.

V and J are TRBV30 and TRBJ1-6; 8 nucleotides align to TRBD1. The CDR3 covers 14 residues. V was clipped by 3 bases and J by 11 bases; unmatched bases: 9. Looked up from germline, CDR1 is GTSNPN and CDR2 is SVGIG (reference sequence). The CDR3 reads CAWSPGQGLTPLHF. In nucleotides, the CDR3 is TGTGCCTGGAGCCCCGGACAGGGTCTGACACCCCTCCACTTT.

The gene calls are TRBV11-2 and TRBJ2-1; maybe TRBD1 (5 bases). CDR1 SGHAT and CDR2 FQNNGV come from the germline V gene. The V end was cut by 2 bases, the J end by 4 bases, with 9 bases between. The CDR3 consists of 14 residues. This chain's CDR3 is CASSLRAGYNEQFF. As DNA, the CDR3 is TGTGCCAGCAGCTTACGAGCAGGGTACAATGAGCAGTTCTTC. Looking up the rest from reference TRBV11-2 and TRBJ2-1 gives the full variable domain: EAGVAQSPRYKIIEKRQSVAFWCNPISGHATLYWYQQILGQGPKLLIQFQNNGVVDDSQLPKDRFSAERLKGVDSTLKIQPAKLEDSAVYLCASSLRAGYNEQFFGPGTRLTVL.

In this sample, this clone turned up a few times. The chain uses TRBV27 and TRBJ1-4; the D is unclear. The CDR3 runs to 10 residues. With 10 bases removed from V and 8 bases from J, the gap between germline ends came to 8 bases. The germline gives CDR1 MNHEY, CDR2 SMNVEV (reference sequence). In DNA, the CDR3 is TGTGCCAACACACCGGAAAAACTGTTTTTT. It is translated as CANTPEKLFF.

This chain joins TRBV30 and TRBJ1-1, with a weak D call TRBD1 (5 bases). The V and J ends lost 7 bases and 1 base respectively, with 13 bases between them. The CDR3 has 13 amino acids. CDR1 is GTSNPN and CDR2 is SVGIG in the germline V gene (reference sequence). As DNA, the CDR3 is TGTGCCTCCCCGGGACGGACGAACACTGAAGCTTTCTTT. This sequence encodes CASPGRTNTEAFF.

This chain joins TRBV4-1 and TRBJ1-2; tentatively, D is TRBD1 (5 bases). The CDR3 sequence is 12 residues long. V lost 5 bases, J lost 7 bases, and 11 bases lay in between. The V gene's germline CDR1 is MGHRA and CDR2 YSYEKL. The CDR3 sequence is CASSARGAGYTF. The CDR3 region has the DNA TGCGCCAGCAGCGCGAGAGGGGCTGGCTACACCTTC.

This rearrangement joins TRBV19 to TRBJ1-1; tentative D call: TRBD1 (6 bases). The germline V gene has CDR1 LNHDA and CDR2 SQIVND (reference sequence). The V end was cut by 5 bases, the J end by 4 bases, with 11 bases between. This CDR3 region has 13 residues. The CDR3 sequence: CASSPGAVTEAFF. CDR3 DNA: TGTGCCAGTAGTCCAGGGGCAGTCACTGAAGCTTTCTTT.

V and J are TRBV2 and TRBJ2-1, with D unresolved. The CDR3 is 14 amino acids. From germline, CDR1 is SNHLY and CDR2 FYNNEI. V was clipped by 1 base and J by 5 bases, with 9 bases between them. The CDR3 sequence: CASSEDMADNEQFF. CDR3 DNA: TGTGCCAGCAGTGAAGATATGGCCGACAATGAGCAGTTCTTC.

This chain uses TRBV11-3 with TRBJ2-3; tentatively, D is TRBD1 (6 bases). Trimming shortened V by 5 bases and J by 4 bases, and 10 bases separated the two germline ends. CDR1 is SGHNT, CDR2 YENEEA, per germline. CDR3 length: 13 amino acids. The CDR3, as DNA: TGTGCCAGCAGCCAAACAGGGTCAGATACGCAGTATTTT. Encoded protein: CASSQTGSDTQYF. Combining the CDR3 with reference TRBV11-3 and TRBJ2-3 gives the whole variable domain EAGVVQSPRYKIIEKKQPVAFWCNPISGHNTLYWYLQNLGQGPELLIRYENEEAVDDSQLPKDRFSAERLKGVDSTLKIQPAELGDSAVYLCASSQTGSDTQYFGPGTRLTVL.